The rows below give T cell receptor beta chains drawn from one sample of a study of CD8+ T cells in alopecia areata. TCRdb's table, derived via immunoSEQ multiplex PCR, lists solely in-frame clones and lacks some. Of roughly 200,000 clones listed, 60% were seen once; the top ten hold approximately 3.4%. The material sequenced was CD4+ T cells sorted from blood, taken at week 4, from a patient treated with tofacitinib. The receptors shown here come from a human donor with alopecia areata. Both conserved end residues are part of each CDR3. A D gene is named only where the DNA matches it firmly. Where a row states a size, it is once, few, many or the class of an expanded clone; other rows omit it.

V	D	size	J	CDR3	DNA
TRBV7-2	TRBD1	NA	TRBJ1-1	CASKSDRVNTEAFF	TGTGCCAGCAAATCGGACAGGGTGAACACTGAAGCTTTCTTT
TRBV30	NA	once	TRBJ1-5	CAWSLPLSNQPQHF	TGTGCCTGGAGTCTTCCCTTGAGCAATCAGCCCCAGCATTTT
TRBV4-1	TRBD1	NA	TRBJ2-1	CASSQEFRDRESWAEQFF	TGCGCCAGCAGCCAAGAATTCCGGGACAGGGAAAGTTGGGCTGAGCAGTTCTTC
TRBV30	NA	NA	TRBJ1-2	CAWSPGGSAVGYTF	TGTGCCTGGTCCCCGGGGGGTTCGGCGGTTGGCTACACCTTC
TRBV4-1	TRBD2	few	TRBJ2-3	CASSQDLLAGYTDTQYF	TGCGCCAGCAGCCAAGATTTACTAGCGGGATACACAGATACGCAGTATTTT
TRBV7-4	TRBD2	NA	TRBJ2-7	CASSLRSSGGSYEQYF	TGTGCCAGCAGCTTACGGTCTAGCGGGGGGTCCTACGAGCAGTACTTC
TRBV25-1	TRBD2	few	TRBJ2-5	CASSRLALNKETQYF	TGTGCCAGCAGTCGACTAGCGCTAAATAAGGAGACCCAGTACTTC
TRBV28	NA	few	TRBJ1-5	CASSSPTGNQPQHF	TGTGCCAGCAGTTCTCCAACGGGCAATCAGCCCCAGCATTTT
TRBV6-5	TRBD1	NA	TRBJ1-2	CASSPSGQTYGYTF	TGTGCCAGCAGTCCCTCGGGACAGACCTATGGCTACACCTTC
TRBV30	NA	NA	TRBJ2-7	CAWSMKGTDYEQYF	TGTGCCTGGAGTATGAAAGGGACTGACTACGAGCAGTACTTC
TRBV9	TRBD2	NA	TRBJ2-3	CASTEWASGANTQYF	TGTGCCAGCACCGAGTGGGCTAGCGGGGCCAACACGCAGTATTTT
TRBV7-2	TRBD2	NA	TRBJ2-7	CASRDPSGGVKEQYF	TGTGCCAGCAGAGACCCTAGCGGGGGGGTGAAGGAGCAGTACTTC
TRBV11-2	TRBD2	NA	TRBJ2-7	CASSFDSSGVAYEQYF	TGTGCCAGCAGCTTCGATTCTAGCGGGGTCGCCTACGAGCAGTACTTC
TRBV5-1	NA	few	TRBJ2-3	CASRGTSIPTDTQYF	TGCGCCAGCAGGGGGACGTCCATTCCCACAGATACGCAGTATTTT
TRBV13	NA	NA	TRBJ2-1	CASSHRGWRSYNEQFF	TGTGCCAGCAGCCACCGGGGCTGGCGCTCCTACAATGAGCAGTTCTTC
TRBV30	NA	NA	TRBJ2-5	CAWSKVQETQYF	TGTGCCTGGAGTAAGGTCCAAGAGACCCAGTACTTC
TRBV30	NA	NA	TRBJ1-6	CAASLGSPLHF	TGTGCCGCTAGTTTGGGTTCACCCCTCCACTTT
TRBV4-3	NA	NA	TRBJ2-3	CASSLRATTDTQYF	TGCGCCAGCAGCCTTCGGGCCACCACAGATACGCAGTATTTT
TRBV5-1	TRBD1	NA	TRBJ2-7	CASSPAGGRFEQYF	TGCGCCAGCAGCCCGGCAGGGGGCCGGTTCGAGCAGTACTTC
TRBV6-1	TRBD2	NA	TRBJ2-7	CASSLATSGGVEQYF	TGTGCCAGCAGTTTAGCGACTAGCGGGGGAGTAGAGCAGTACTTC
TRBV5-1	NA	NA	TRBJ1-4	CASSSMTTTTNEKLFF	TGCGCCAGCAGCTCTATGACAACCACAACTAATGAAAAACTGTTTTTT
TRBV15	TRBD1	NA	TRBJ1-1	CATGQGTEAFF	TGTGCCACGGGACAGGGGACTGAAGCTTTCTTT
TRBV10-3	NA	few	TRBJ2-7	CAISESRDSSEQYF	TGTGCCATCAGTGAGTCCCGAGACAGTTCTGAGCAGTACTTC
TRBV7-9	NA	NA	TRBJ2-2	CASSSGAPNTGELFF	TGTGCCAGCAGCTCCGGGGCCCCGAACACCGGGGAGCTGTTTTTT
TRBV30	NA	NA	TRBJ1-1	CARAGNTEAFF	TGTGCCCGCGCGGGGAACACTGAAGCTTTCTTT
TRBV9	TRBD1	once	TRBJ1-2	CASSVGVDRGLGYTF	TGTGCCAGCAGCGTAGGGGTCGACAGGGGGCTTGGCTACACCTTC
TRBV27	NA	NA	TRBJ1-5	CASSLSVGVGNQPQHF	TGTGCCAGCAGTTTATCGGTTGGGGTTGGCAATCAGCCCCAGCATTTT
TRBV7-9	TRBD1	few	TRBJ2-4	CASSLDRPSHIQYF	TGTGCCAGCAGCTTGGACAGGCCCTCCCACATTCAGTACTTC
TRBV29-1	NA	few	TRBJ2-6	CSVNEAGANVLTF	TGCAGCGTTAACGAGGCCGGGGCCAACGTCCTGACTTTC
TRBV28	NA	NA	TRBJ2-5	CASTYLGTQYF	TGTGCCAGCACTTATTTGGGGACCCAGTACTTC
TRBV30	NA	NA	TRBJ2-3	CAWSMGSRTDSTDTQYF	TGTGCCTGGAGTATGGGGTCCAGGACAGACAGCACAGATACGCAGTATTTT
TRBV6-6	NA	NA	TRBJ1-2	CASRGVAYGYTF	TGTGCCAGCCGGGGGGTGGCCTATGGCTACACCTTC
TRBV7-2	TRBD2	few	TRBJ2-3	CASSPRTSGGADTQYF	TGTGCCAGCAGCCCCCGGACTAGCGGGGGGGCAGATACGCAGTATTTT
TRBV10-3	NA	NA	TRBJ2-1	CAIRGAGNEQFF	TGTGCCATCAGGGGGGCAGGGAATGAGCAGTTCTTC
TRBV9	TRBD1	NA	TRBJ2-3	CASSGGGARTDTQYF	TGTGCCAGCAGCGGAGGGGGCGCTCGGACAGATACGCAGTATTTT
TRBV15	NA	NA	TRBJ1-5	CATSRDLRPQHF	TGTGCCACCAGCAGAGATCTCCGGCCCCAGCATTTT
TRBV30	TRBD1	NA	TRBJ1-1	CACRTQGDTEAFF	TGTGCCTGCCGGACCCAGGGGGACACTGAAGCTTTCTTT
TRBV28	NA	few	TRBJ1-1	CASSGGSITEAFF	TGTGCCAGCAGTGGAGGGTCAATAACTGAAGCTTTCTTT
TRBV7-2	NA	NA	TRBJ1-4	CASSTGRTNEKLFF	TGTGCCAGCAGCACAGGACGAACTAATGAAAAACTGTTTTTT
TRBV5-4	NA	NA	TRBJ1-5	CASSRDNQPQHF	TGTGCCAGCAGCCGCGACAATCAGCCCCAGCATTTT
TRBV30	TRBD1	NA	TRBJ2-7	CAWSPDRGSYEQYF	TGTGCCTGGAGTCCGGACAGGGGATCCTACGAGCAGTACTTC
TRBV29-1	NA	NA	TRBJ2-5	CSVEIGNSGGTQYF	TGCAGCGTTGAAATCGGAAACAGCGGAGGGACCCAGTACTTC
TRBV7-2	TRBD2	many	TRBJ2-5	CASLSSGGALETQYF	TGTGCCAGCTTGTCTAGCGGGGGGGCATTAGAGACCCAGTACTTC
TRBV5-6	NA	NA	TRBJ2-5	CASSVWQETQYF	TGTGCCAGCAGCGTGTGGCAAGAGACCCAGTACTTC
TRBV27	NA	NA	TRBJ2-2	CASSYRVGELFF	TGTGCCAGCAGTTACAGGGTCGGGGAGCTGTTTTTT
TRBV19	NA	few	TRBJ2-1	CASSIARTEQFF	TGTGCCAGTAGTATAGCCAGAACTGAGCAGTTCTTC
TRBV29-1	NA	NA	TRBJ2-1	CSVGYRLIHEQFF	TGCAGCGTGGGTTACAGGCTCATCCATGAGCAGTTCTTC
TRBV20-1	NA	NA	TRBJ1-1	CSANRVAFF	TGCAGTGCTAACAGGGTGGCTTTCTTT
TRBV5-1	NA	few	TRBJ2-7	CASSLKPYEQYF	TGCGCCAGCAGCTTGAAACCCTACGAGCAGTACTTC
TRBV25-1	NA	NA	TRBJ1-2	CASTSIETERGYTF	TGTGCCAGCACGAGCATAGAGACAGAACGGGGCTACACCTTC
TRBV29-1	NA	NA	TRBJ2-7	CSVGKGHNSYEQYF	TGCAGCGTCGGAAAGGGGCATAACTCCTACGAGCAGTACTTC
TRBV29-1	NA	few	TRBJ1-1	CSINSGQWGAFF	TGCAGCATCAACTCGGGACAATGGGGGGCTTTCTTT